The table lists the clone carrying this T cell receptor (beta chain) with many counts. Its antigen is undetermined. The sample originates from a study of T cells in Graves' hyperthyroidism and ophthalmopathy. Overall study: Peripheral blood was taken when the disease was first diagnosed, before any treatment began. General study results and limits: Ophthalmopathy was distinguished from stable hyperthyroidism by 13 V-J signatures.

The CDR3 runs to 16 residues. CDR1 is LNHNV, CDR2 YYDKDF, per germline (reference sequence). J was trimmed by 3 bases and V by 0 bases; bases with no gene match: 5. RNA transcripts served as the template for amplifying TCR beta CDR3 regions. Researchers ran a first-round RT-PCR on the TCR CDR3 using the HTBI primer set. TCRdb recomputed calls from the multiplex PCR reads with MiXCR, one row per CDR3 protein. The data contain about 350,000 distinct CDR3 sequences, approximately 15% of them seen just once; the ten biggest clones take up about 22%. Patients were aged 18 to 65, had disease duration under 2 months, and had newly diagnosed hyperthyroidism. Diagnosis relied on clinical symptoms, serum thyroxine and TRAb, thyroid ultrasound and orbital computed tomography.

Source material: blood. The origin of this receptor is a woman aged 30 to 39 with Graves' hyperthyroidism. The J gene is TRBJ2-1, the V gene TRBV15, with 7 bases aligning to TRBD2. The CDR3 here is CATSRDGLDGYNEQFF. For the CDR3, the DNA is TGTGCCACCAGCAGAGATGGACTAGACGGCTACAATGAGCAGTTCTTC.